The 13 T cell receptor beta chains below were found in one sample sequenced in a study of CD8+CD57+ T cells in acquired aplastic anemia. The study profiled TCR beta VDJ and CDR3 using genomic DNA as template. TCRdb processed the reads anew with MiXCR; each CDR3 protein has one entry. The sample records around 170,000 distinct CDR3 sequences, about three fifths being singletons. The sample was sorted CD4+, CD8+, or CD8+CD57+ T cells (not recorded which) from PBMCs. The receptors were sampled from a human donor in good health.

The genes are TRBV9 and TRBJ1-6; D uncertain. The CDR3 consists of 14 residues. Per the germline V gene, CDR1 is SGDLS and CDR2 is YYNGEE. V gave up 0 bases and J gave up 7 bases, with 8 bases separating them. The CDR3 loop reads CASSVGNTNSPLHF. The CDR3 DNA reads as TGTGCCAGCAGCGTAGGGAATACCAATTCACCCCTCCACTTT.

This clonotype was seen a handful of times. V gene TRBV2 combines with J gene TRBJ2-5; weak D call: TRBD2 (6 bases). The CDR3 contains 15 residues. Trimming stripped 5 bases from V and 4 bases from J, with 17 bases between. CDR1 and CDR2 (germline): SNHLY, FYNNEI. The CDR3 coding sequence is TGTGCCAGCAGTTTACGTGGGACTTCTGGAGAGACCCAGTACTTC. This encodes CASSLRGTSGETQYF.

The chain employs TRBV7-9 and TRBJ1-6; D is unresolved. Germline V gene sequence: CDR1 SEHNR, CDR2 FQNEAQ (reference sequence). The CDR3 is 14 residues long. The V gene lost 3 bases and the J gene lost 8 bases, with 11 bases spanning the gap. CDR3 sequence: CASSFVRGDSPLHF. CDR3 DNA sequence: TGTGCCAGCAGCTTTGTACGAGGAGATTCACCCCTCCACTTT.

V and J are TRBV2 and TRBJ2-7, with D unclear. V lost 8 bases to trimming and J lost 3 bases, with 11 bases between them. Germline values: CDR1 SNHLY, CDR2 FYNNEI. The CDR3 spans 12 residues. The CDR3 bases are TGTGCCAGCGGAAGGGAAATCTACGAGCAGTACTTC. Residues: CASGREIYEQYF.

This clonotype was recorded a few times. The rearrangement links TRBV29-1 to TRBJ2-2; D is uncertain. The CDR3 length is 14 residues. The V gene's germline CDR1 is SQVTM and CDR2 ANQGSEA. Between the trimmed V and J ends, which lost 0 bases and 5 bases, there was a span of 10 bases. CDR3 in amino acids: CSVEDRSSTGELFF. In nucleotides, the CDR3 is TGCAGCGTTGAAGATCGGAGTTCGACCGGGGAGCTGTTTTTT.

The rearrangement uses TRBV6-5 and TRBJ1-1; D possibly corresponds to TRBD1 (6 bases). This CDR3 comprises 12 residues. Germline CDR1 is MNHEY and CDR2 is SVGAGI. The V gene lost 5 bases and the J gene lost 4 bases, with 8 bases spanning the gap. The CDR3 is CASSKGGTEAFF. In nucleotides, the CDR3 is TGTGCCAGCAGTAAGGGGGGCACTGAAGCTTTCTTT.

This clonotype was found many times. The chain recombines TRBV7-9 with TRBJ2-4; 7 bases line up with TRBD2. Germline assignment: CDR1 SEHNR and CDR2 FQNEAQ (reference sequence). The CDR3 spans 15 residues. J gave up 6 bases and V 0 bases, and 5 bases lay outside the gene matches. The CDR3 here is CASSLARASGNIQYF. The CDR3 DNA reads TGTGCCAGCAGCTTAGCCAGGGCTAGCGGAAACATTCAGTACTTC. The complete variable domain, with remaining parts taken from reference TRBV7-9 and TRBJ2-4, reads DTGVSQNPRHKITKRGQNVTFRCDPISEHNRLYWYRQTLGQGPEFLTYFQNEAQLEKSRLLSDRFSAERPKGSFSTLEIQRTEQGDSAMYLCASSLARASGNIQYFGAGTRLSVL.

This clonotype came up many times. The V gene is TRBV9, the J gene TRBJ2-1, with TRBD2 matching over 7 bases. Germline V CDR1 and CDR2: SGDLS, YYNGEE. Trimming took 4 bases from V and 3 from J; bases not matched to a gene: 10. This CDR3 region has 16 residues. CDR3 region: CASSPRERGGYNEQFF. In nucleotides, the CDR3 is TGTGCCAGCAGCCCGCGGGAGCGGGGCGGCTACAATGAGCAGTTCTTC. The variable domain in full, with the rest retrieved from reference TRBV9 and TRBJ2-1, is DSGVTQTPKHLITATGQRVTLRCSPRSGDLSVYWYQQSLDQGLQFLIQYYNGEERAKGNILERFSAQQFPDLHSELNLSSLELGDSALYFCASSPRERGGYNEQFFGPGTRLTVL.

The CDR3 sequence: CASSQTTIPEQYF. The CDR3 DNA reads as TGTGCCAGCAGCCAGACCACAATCCCCGAGCAGTACTTC. The chain uses TRBV14 and TRBJ2-1; D gene uncertain. The tail of the sequence fits TRBJ2-7 better, so the J call may be wrong. CDR1 and CDR2 (germline): SGHDN, FVKESK. CDR3 length: 13 amino acids.

A note on this clonotype: Germline is not matched at one junction end, which may reflect a read error. This rearrangement joins TRBV5-1 to TRBJ2-2; TRBD2 agrees at 10 bases. Per the germline V gene, CDR1 is SGHRS and CDR2 is YFSETQ. The CDR3 extends over 16 amino acids. CDR3 amino acids: CASSLTSGMNTEELFF. CDR3 in DNA: TGCGCCAGCAGCTTGACTAGCGGGATGAACACCGAGGAGCTGTTTTTT. The complete variable domain, with remaining parts taken from reference TRBV5-1 and TRBJ2-2, reads KAGVTQTPRYLIKTRGQQVTLSCSPISGHRSVSWYQQTPGQGLQFLFEYFSETQRNKGNFPGRFSGRQFSNSRSEMNVSTLELGDSALYLCASSLTSGMNTEELFFGEGSRLTVL.

The chain joins TRBV24-1 to TRBJ1-1; no reliable D call. This CDR3 has 13 residues. Germline-derived CDR1 and CDR2 are KGHDR and SFDVKD. The ends were cut back, 5 bases at V and 5 bases at J, with 11 bases in the middle. The CDR3 spells CATSVKAGTEAFF. DNA for the CDR3: TGTGCCACCAGTGTAAAGGCGGGGACTGAAGCTTTCTTT.

The V call is TRBV24-1, the J call TRBJ2-7; 13 bases align to TRBD2. J lost 2 bases, V lost 11 bases, and 2 bases had no gene match. CDR1 and CDR2 from the germline V gene are KGHDR and SFDVKD. This CDR3 is built from 13 residues. The CDR3 here is CARGLAGAYEQYF. For the CDR3, the DNA is TGTGCCAGAGGACTAGCGGGAGCCTACGAGCAGTACTTC.

The CDR3, as DNA: TGTGCCAGCAGCCCGGGGACAGGGACGGACGAGCAGTACTTC. It encodes CASSPGTGTDEQYF. The chain employs TRBV5-4 and TRBJ2-7, with TRBD1 identical over 9 bases. V was clipped by 4 bases and J by 5 bases; unmatched bases: 7. Looked up from germline, CDR1 is SGHNT and CDR2 is YYREEE (reference sequence). This CDR3 has 14 amino acids.